One sample yielded the 7 T cell receptor beta chains listed below, sequenced in a study of blood T cell repertoires in COVID-19 (dated by TCRdb to the early 2020s). To prepare the library, the immunoSEQ multiplex PCR assay was applied. This is the immuneACCESS table as TCRdb keeps it, with only in-frame sequences that have V and J called. A part of the clones is gone; compared with another copy, unresolved V genes explain less than half, and the rest is unexplained. The sample yields some 200,000 clones; around 94% were counted once. The ten top clones hold 0.76% of the sample. The sequenced sample consisted of peripheral blood. Receptors were obtained from a man younger than 45 with COVID-19, enrolled during active disease.

The rearrangement joins TRBV5-5 to TRBJ1-1; 7 nucleotides match TRBD1. The CDR3 covers 14 residues. Per the germline V gene, CDR1 is SGHKS and CDR2 is YYEKEE (reference sequence). V lost 4 bases, J lost 5 bases, and 8 bases stayed unmatched. The CDR3 DNA reads TGTGCCAGCAGCCCGACAGGGAGTTGGACTGAAGCTTTCTTT. Protein: CASSPTGSWTEAFF. The full variable domain, its missing parts supplied by reference TRBV5-5 and TRBJ1-1, is DAGVTQSPTHLIKTRGQQVTLRCSPISGHKSVSWYQQVLGQGPQFIFQYYEKEERGRGNFPDRFSARQFPNYSSELNVNALLLGDSALYLCASSPTGSWTEAFFGQGTRLTVV.

Here the CDR3 DNA reads TGTGCCAGCAGCGGCGGCCGCCAGGGCGGCACTGAAGCTTTCTTT. Translation: CASSGGRQGGTEAFF. The chain is built from TRBV25-1 and TRBJ1-1; perhaps TRBD1 as D (5 bases). Trimming removed 6 bases at V and 4 bases at J, with 18 bases between. The germline V gene has CDR1 MGHDK and CDR2 SYGVNS. This CDR3 has 15 residues.

The chain joins TRBV5-6 to TRBJ2-3; the D gene is possibly TRBD1 (5 bases). There are 11 residues in the CDR3. Per germline, CDR1 SGHDT and CDR2 YYEEEE. V dropped 6 bases and J dropped 7 bases, with 9 bases sitting between them. The CDR3 DNA reads as TGTGCCAGCACATCAGGGCATACGCAGTATTTT. Translation gives CASTSGHTQYF.

This clone occurred a few times. This chain connects TRBV6-6 to TRBJ2-7; possibly TRBD2 for D (5 bases). The V gene's germline CDR1 is MNHNY and CDR2 SVGAGI (reference sequence). V was shortened by 6 bases and J by 0 bases, with 15 bases between the two germline ends. The CDR3 has 15 amino acids. The CDR3 region has the DNA TGTGCCAGCAGGCCCGGTTCCGGGAACTCCTACGAGCAGTACTTC. Its protein product is CASRPGSGNSYEQYF.

The J gene is TRBJ1-1, the V gene TRBV11-2; 9 bases are a match to TRBD1. With 0 bases clipped from V and 0 bases from J, the junction kept 5 bases outside the gene matches. The CDR3 has 17 amino acids. Per germline, CDR1 SGHAT and CDR2 FQNNGV. CDR3 amino acids: CASSLDWGQGLNTEAFF. CDR3 sequence (DNA): TGTGCCAGCAGCTTAGATTGGGGACAGGGCCTGAACACTGAAGCTTTCTTT.

The chain carries TRBV5-1 and TRBJ1-2; D might be TRBD1 (5 bases). Trimming shortened V by 4 bases and J by 5 bases, and 18 bases separated the two germline ends. The CDR3 has 15 residues. The germline CDR1 and CDR2 sequences are SGHRS and YFSETQ. The chain's CDR3 is CASSPPTGEWYGYTF. CDR3 sequence (DNA): TGCGCCAGCAGCCCGCCAACGGGGGAATGGTATGGCTACACCTTC.

This rearrangement joins TRBV7-3 to TRBJ2-2; 8 nucleotides agree with TRBD1. The CDR3 consists of 14 residues. V gave up 2 bases and J gave up 6 bases; unmatched junction bases: 2. Germline lookup yields CDR1 SGHTA and CDR2 FQGTGA. Written as DNA, the CDR3 is TGTGCCAGCAGCTTACAGGGGGCGGCCGGGGAGCTGTTTTTT. Translation: CASSLQGAAGELFF.